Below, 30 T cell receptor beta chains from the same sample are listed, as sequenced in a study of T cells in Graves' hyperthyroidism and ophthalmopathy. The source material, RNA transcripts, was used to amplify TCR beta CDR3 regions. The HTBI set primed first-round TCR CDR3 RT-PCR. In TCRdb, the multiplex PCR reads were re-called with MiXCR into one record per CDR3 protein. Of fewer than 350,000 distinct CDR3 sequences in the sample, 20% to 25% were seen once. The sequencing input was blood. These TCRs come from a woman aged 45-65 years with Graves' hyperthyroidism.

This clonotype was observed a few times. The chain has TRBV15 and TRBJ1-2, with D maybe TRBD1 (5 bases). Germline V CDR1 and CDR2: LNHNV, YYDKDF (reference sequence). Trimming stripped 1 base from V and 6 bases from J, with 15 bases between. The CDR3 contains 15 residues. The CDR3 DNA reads TGTGCCACCAGCAGAGGTTACGGGGCGCAAGATGGCTACACCTTC. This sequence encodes CATSRGYGAQDGYTF.

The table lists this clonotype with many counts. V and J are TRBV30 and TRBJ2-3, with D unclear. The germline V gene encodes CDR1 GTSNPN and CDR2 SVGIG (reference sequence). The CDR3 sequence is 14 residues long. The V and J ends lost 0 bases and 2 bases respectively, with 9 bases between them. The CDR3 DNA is TGTGCCTGGAGTGTACCCGGCCCCACAGATACGCAGTATTTT. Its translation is CAWSVPGPTDTQYF.

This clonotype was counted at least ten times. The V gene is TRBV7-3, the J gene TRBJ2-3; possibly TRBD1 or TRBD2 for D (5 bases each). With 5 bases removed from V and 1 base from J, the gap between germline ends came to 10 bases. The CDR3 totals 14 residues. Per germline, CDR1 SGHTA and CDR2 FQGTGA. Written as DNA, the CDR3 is TGTGCCAGCAGCCCCATGGGGGGCACAGATACGCAGTATTTT. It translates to CASSPMGGTDTQYF.

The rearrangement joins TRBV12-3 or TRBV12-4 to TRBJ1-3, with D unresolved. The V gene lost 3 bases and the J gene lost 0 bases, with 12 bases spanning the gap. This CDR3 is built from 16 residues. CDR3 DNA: TGTGCCAGCAGTTTGTTGGCAGGCTTCTCTGGAAACACCATATATTTT. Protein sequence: CASSLLAGFSGNTIYF.

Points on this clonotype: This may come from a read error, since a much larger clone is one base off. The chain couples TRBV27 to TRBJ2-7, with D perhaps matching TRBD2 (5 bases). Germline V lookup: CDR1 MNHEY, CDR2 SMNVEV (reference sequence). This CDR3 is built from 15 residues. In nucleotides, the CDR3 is TGTACCAGCAGTCCTTCTCTCCGGGGTAGAGAAGCGCAGTACTTC. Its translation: CTSSPSLRGREAQYF.

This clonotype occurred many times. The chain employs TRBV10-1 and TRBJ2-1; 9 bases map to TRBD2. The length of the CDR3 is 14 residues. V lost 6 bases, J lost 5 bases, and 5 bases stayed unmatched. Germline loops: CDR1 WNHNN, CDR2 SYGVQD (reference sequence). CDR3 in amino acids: CASRGSGRNNEQFF. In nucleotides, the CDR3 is TGCGCCAGCAGGGGTAGCGGGAGAAACAATGAGCAGTTCTTC.

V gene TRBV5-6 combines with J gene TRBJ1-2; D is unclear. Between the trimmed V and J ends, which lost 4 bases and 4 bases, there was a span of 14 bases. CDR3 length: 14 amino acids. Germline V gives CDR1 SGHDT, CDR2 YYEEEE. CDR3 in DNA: TGTGCCAGCAGCCAGACTCAGATCCTCTATGGCTACACCTTC. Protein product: CASSQTQILYGYTF.

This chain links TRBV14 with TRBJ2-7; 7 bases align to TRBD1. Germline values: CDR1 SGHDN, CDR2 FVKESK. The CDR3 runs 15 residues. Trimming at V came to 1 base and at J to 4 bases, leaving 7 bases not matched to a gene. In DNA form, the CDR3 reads TGTGCCAGCAGCCAAGGTTCAGGGGGATCGTACGAGCAGTACTTC. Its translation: CASSQGSGGSYEQYF.

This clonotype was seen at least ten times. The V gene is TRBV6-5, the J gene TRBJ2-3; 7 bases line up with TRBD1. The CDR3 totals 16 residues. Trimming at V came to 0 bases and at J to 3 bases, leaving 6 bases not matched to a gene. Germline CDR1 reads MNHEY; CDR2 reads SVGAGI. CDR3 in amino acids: CASSYSPGQRTDTQYF. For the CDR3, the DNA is TGTGCCAGCAGTTACTCGCCGGGACAGAGGACAGATACGCAGTATTTT.

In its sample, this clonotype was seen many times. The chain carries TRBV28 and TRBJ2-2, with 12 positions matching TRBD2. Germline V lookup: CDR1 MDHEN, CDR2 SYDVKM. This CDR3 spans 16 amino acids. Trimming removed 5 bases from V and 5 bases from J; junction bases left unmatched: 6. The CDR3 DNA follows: TGTGCCAGCAGTAACGACGGGACTAGCGGGACCGGGGAGCTGTTTTTT. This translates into CASSNDGTSGTGELFF.

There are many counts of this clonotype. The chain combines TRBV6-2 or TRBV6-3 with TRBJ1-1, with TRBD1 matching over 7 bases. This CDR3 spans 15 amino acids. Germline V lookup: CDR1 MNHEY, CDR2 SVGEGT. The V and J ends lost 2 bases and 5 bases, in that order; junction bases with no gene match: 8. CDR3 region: CASSYRRQGGTEAFF. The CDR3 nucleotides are TGTGCCAGCAGTTACAGGCGACAGGGAGGGACTGAAGCTTTCTTT.

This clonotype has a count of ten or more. The chain's CDR3 is CASSYGGERETYEQYF. The CDR3 DNA sequence: TGTGCCAGCAGTTACGGAGGAGAGCGGGAGACCTACGAGCAGTACTTC. The rearrangement uses TRBV6-5 and TRBJ2-7; 8 nucleotides align to TRBD2. CDR1 is MNHEY, CDR2 SVGAGI, per germline. The CDR3 is made up of 16 amino acids. Unmatched junction bases numbered 8, after V lost 2 bases and J lost 2 bases.

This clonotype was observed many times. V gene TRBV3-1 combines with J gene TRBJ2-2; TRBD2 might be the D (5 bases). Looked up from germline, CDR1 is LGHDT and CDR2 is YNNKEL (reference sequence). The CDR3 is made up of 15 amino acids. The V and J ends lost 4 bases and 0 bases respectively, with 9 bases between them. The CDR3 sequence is CASSPPGANTGELFF. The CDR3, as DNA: TGTGCCAGCAGCCCACCCGGGGCGAACACCGGGGAGCTGTTTTTT.

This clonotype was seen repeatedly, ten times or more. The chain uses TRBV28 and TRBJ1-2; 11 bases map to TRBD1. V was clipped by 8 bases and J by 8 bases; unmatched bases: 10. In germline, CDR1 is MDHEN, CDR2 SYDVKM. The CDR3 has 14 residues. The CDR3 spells CASFPGQGAYGYTF. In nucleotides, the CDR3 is TGTGCCAGCTTCCCCGGACAGGGGGCTTACGGCTACACCTTC.

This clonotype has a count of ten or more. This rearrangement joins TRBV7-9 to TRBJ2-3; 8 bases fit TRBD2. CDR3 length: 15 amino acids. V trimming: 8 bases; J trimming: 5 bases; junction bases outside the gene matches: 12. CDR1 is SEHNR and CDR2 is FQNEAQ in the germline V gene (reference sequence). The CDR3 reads CASAWESGGLDTQYF. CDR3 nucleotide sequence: TGTGCCAGCGCCTGGGAGTCGGGAGGGCTAGATACGCAGTATTTT. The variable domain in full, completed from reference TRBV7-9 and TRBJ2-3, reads DTGVSQNPRHKITKRGQNVTFRCDPISEHNRLYWYRQTLGQGPEFLTYFQNEAQLEKSRLLSDRFSAERPKGSFSTLEIQRTEQGDSAMYLCASAWESGGLDTQYFGPGTRLTVL.

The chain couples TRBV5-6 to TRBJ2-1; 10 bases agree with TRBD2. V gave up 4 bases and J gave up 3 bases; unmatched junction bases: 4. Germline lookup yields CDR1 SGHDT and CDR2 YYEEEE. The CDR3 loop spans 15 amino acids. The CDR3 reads CASSLAGVNYNEQFF. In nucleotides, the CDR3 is TGTGCCAGCAGCCTAGCGGGAGTTAACTACAATGAGCAGTTCTTC.

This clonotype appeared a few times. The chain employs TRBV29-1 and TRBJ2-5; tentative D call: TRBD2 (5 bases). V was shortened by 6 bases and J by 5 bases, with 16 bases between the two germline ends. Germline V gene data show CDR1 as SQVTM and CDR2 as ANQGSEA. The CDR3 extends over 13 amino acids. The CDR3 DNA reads TGCAGCGTCACGACTAAAGTAAGGGAGACCCAGTACTTC. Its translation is CSVTTKVRETQYF.

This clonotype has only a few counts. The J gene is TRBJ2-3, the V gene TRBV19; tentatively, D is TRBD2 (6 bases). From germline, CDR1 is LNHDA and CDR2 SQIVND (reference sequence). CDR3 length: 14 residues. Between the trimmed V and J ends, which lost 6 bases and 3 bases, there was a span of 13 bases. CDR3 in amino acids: CASRLGGATDTQYF. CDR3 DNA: TGTGCCAGTAGACTGGGCGGGGCTACAGATACGCAGTATTTT.

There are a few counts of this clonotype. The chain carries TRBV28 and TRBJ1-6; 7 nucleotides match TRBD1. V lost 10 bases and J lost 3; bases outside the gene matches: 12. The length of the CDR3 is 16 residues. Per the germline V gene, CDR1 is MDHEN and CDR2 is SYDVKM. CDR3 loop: CAIRGGGGYYNSPLHF. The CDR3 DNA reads TGTGCCATCCGAGGGGGAGGGGGCTACTATAATTCACCCCTCCACTTT.

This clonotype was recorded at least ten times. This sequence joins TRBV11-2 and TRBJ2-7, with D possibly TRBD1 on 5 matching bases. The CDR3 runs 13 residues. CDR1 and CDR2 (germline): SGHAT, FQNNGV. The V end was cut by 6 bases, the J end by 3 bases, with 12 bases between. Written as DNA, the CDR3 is TGTGCCAGCAGAGGTCCAGGGATCTACGAGCAGTACTTC. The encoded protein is CASRGPGIYEQYF.

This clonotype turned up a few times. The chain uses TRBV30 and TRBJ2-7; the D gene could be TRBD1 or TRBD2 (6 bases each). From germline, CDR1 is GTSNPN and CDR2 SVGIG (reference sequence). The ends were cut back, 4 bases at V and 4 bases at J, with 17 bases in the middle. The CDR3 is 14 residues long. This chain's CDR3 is CAWTTGAIGYEQYF. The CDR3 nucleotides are TGTGCCTGGACCACGGGGGCGATTGGTTACGAGCAGTACTTC.

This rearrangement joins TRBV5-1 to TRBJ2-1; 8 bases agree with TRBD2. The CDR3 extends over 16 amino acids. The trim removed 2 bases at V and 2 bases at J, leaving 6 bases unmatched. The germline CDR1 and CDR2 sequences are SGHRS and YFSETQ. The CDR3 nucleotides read TGCGCCAGCAGCTTACGCGGGGGGACCGCCTACAATGAGCAGTTCTTC. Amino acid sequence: CASSLRGGTAYNEQFF. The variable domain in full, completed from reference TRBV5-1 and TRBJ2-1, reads KAGVTQTPRYLIKTRGQQVTLSCSPISGHRSVSWYQQTPGQGLQFLFEYFSETQRNKGNFPGRFSGRQFSNSRSEMNVSTLELGDSALYLCASSLRGGTAYNEQFFGPGTRLTVL.

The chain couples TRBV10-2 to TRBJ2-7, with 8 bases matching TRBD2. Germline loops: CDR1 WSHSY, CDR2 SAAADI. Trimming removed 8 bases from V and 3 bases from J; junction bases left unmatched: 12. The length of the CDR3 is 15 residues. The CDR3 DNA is TGCGCCAGCCGGGAATGGACTAGCCGTAACTACGAGCAGTACTTC. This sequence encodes CASREWTSRNYEQYF.

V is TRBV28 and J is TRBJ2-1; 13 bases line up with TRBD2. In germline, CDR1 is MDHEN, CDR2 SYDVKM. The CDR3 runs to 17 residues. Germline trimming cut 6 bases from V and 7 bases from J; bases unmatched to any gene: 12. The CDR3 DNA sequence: TGTGCCAGCAGCGCCCGGACTAGCGGGAGCTCCGGGAATGAGCAGTTCTTC. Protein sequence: CASSARTSGSSGNEQFF.

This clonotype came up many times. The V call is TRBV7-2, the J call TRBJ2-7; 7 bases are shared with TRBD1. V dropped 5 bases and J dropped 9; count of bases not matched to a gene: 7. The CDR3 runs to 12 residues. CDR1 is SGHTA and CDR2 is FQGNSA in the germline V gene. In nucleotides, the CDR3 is TGTGCCAGCAGCACGAGACAGGGCTTGCAGTACTTC. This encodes CASSTRQGLQYF.

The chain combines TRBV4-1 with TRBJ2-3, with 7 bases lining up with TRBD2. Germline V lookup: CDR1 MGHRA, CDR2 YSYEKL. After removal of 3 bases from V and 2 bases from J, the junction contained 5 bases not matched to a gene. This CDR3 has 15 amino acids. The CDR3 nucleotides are TGCGCCAGCAGCCAGGCAAGCGGGGCCACAGATACGCAGTATTTT. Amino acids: CASSQASGATDTQYF.

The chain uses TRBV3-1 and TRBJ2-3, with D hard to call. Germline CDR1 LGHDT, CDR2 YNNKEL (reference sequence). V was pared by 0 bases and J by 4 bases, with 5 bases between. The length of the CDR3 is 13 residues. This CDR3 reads CASSQDSADTQYF. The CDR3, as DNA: TGTGCCAGCAGCCAAGATTCGGCAGATACGCAGTATTTT.

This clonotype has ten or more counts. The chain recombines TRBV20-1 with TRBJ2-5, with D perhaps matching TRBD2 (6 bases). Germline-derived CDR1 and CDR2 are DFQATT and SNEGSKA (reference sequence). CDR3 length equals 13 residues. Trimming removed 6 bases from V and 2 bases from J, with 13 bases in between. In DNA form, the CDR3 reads TGCAGTGCCTTGCGGGGCTCTCAAGAGACCCAGTACTTC. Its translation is CSALRGSQETQYF.

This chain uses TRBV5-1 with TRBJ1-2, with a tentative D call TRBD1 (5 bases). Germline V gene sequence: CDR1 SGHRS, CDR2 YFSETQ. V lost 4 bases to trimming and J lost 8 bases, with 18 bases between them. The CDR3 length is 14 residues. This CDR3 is CASSLETARWGYTF. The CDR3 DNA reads TGCGCCAGCAGCCTCGAGACAGCCAGGTGGGGCTACACCTTC.

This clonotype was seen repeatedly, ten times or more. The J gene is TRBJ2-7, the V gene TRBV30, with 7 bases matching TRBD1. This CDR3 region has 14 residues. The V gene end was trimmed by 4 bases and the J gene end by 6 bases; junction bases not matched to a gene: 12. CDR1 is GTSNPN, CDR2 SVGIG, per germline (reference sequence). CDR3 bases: TGTGCCTGGAAGCGGCCAGGGGGATCGTTCGAGCAGTACTTC. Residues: CAWKRPGGSFEQYF.